Described below is a single TCR beta chain sequence and its context. Method: immunoSEQ multiplex PCR; TCRdb's copy keeps in-frame clones and lacks some. This table has over 35,000 clones, around 92% appearing once. CDR1 and CDR2 from the germline V gene are MNHNY and SVGAGI (reference sequence). Trimming pared 7 bases from V and 0 bases from J, leaving 12 bases between. The CDR3 totals 15 residues. The data belong to a study of T cell changes during pregnancy in multiple sclerosis. Sequencing input: peripheral blood. This TCR came from a female donor with multiple sclerosis, enrolled in a pregnancy study. The chain links TRBV6-6 to TRBJ2-2; D may be TRBD1 (6 bases). CDR3 nucleotide sequence: TGTGCCAGCAACGTTGGGACAACGAACACCGGGGAGCTGTTTTTT. Protein: CASNVGTTNTGELFF.